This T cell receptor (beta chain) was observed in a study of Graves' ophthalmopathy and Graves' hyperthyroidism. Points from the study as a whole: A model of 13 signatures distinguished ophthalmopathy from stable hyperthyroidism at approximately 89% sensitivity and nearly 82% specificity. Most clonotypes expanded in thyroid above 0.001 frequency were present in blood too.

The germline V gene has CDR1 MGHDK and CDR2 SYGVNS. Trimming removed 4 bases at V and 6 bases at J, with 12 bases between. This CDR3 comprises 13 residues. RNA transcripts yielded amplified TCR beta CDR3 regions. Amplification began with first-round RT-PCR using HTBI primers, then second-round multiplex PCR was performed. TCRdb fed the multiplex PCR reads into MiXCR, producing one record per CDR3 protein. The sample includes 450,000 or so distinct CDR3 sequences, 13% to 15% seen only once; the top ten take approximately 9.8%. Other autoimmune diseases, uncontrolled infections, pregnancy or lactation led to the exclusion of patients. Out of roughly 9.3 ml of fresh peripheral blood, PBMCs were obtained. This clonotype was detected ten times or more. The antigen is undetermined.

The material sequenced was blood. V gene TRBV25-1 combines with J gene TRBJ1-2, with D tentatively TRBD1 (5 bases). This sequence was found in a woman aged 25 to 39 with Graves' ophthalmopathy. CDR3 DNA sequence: TGTGCCAGCAGTGGCAGGGATTTCCATGGCTACACCTTC. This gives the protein CASSGRDFHGYTF.